This T cell receptor beta chain is drawn from a study of beta chain features in type 1 diabetes. This clone has only a few counts. What it binds is unknown. Germline V gives CDR1 LGHNA, CDR2 YSLEER. The V segment lost 0 bases and the J segment 3 bases; nucleotides outside the gene matches: 18. This CDR3 is built from 20 residues. The authors reverse transcribed all of the isolated RNA, so sequencing captured expressed TCRB transcripts. Profiled with immunoSEQ multiplex PCR; TCRdb holds only in-frame clones, not every one. The table lists 500,000 to 800,000 clones, under 15% of them singletons. The authors sorted CD4+ naive, central memory, regulatory and stem cell-like memory cells via CD45RO/CCR7/CD25/CD127/CD95/CD27. Each population that was sorted was more than 95% pure. Study observations and caveats: Among patients, naive, central memory and Treg TCRB repertoires appeared more similar than among healthy donors. Patients with Type 1 diabetes showed moderately but significantly shorter TCRB CDR3s in all four CD4+ subsets.

The sample was naive CD4+ T cells from blood. The chain joins TRBV4-3 to TRBJ1-1, with TRBD1 matching over 8 bases. This sequence was found in a man younger than 45 with type 1 diabetes. The CDR3 DNA reads TGCGCCAGCAGCCAAGACGTGAACCGACAGGGGAGGATAAAGGACACTGAAGCTTTCTTT. Encoded protein: CASSQDVNRQGRIKDTEAFF.